This T cell receptor beta chain originates from a study of cytomegalovirus exposure and HLA in healthy donors. The germline V gene has CDR1 MNHNS and CDR2 SASEGT. The CDR3 contains 12 residues. V lost 1 base and J 11 bases, leaving 11 bases between the germline ends. The PCR had 60 Vbeta and 13 Jbeta primers. TCRdb keeps only in-frame clones here, not all; method: immunoSEQ multiplex PCR. The sample carries approximately 100,000 clones, about 80% recorded once. The chain has TRBV6-1 and TRBJ1-1; no firm D call. The sample taken for sequencing was PBMCs. The TCR sequence derives from a woman in her late teens or twenties in good health and CMV-seropositive. The CDR3 bases are TGTGCCAGCAGTGAAGTCCCTCTTCGGGCTTTCTTT. It is translated as CASSEVPLRAFF.